One sample yielded the 18 T cell receptor beta chains listed below, sequenced in a study of shared clonotypes between healthy human individuals. Naive CD8 cells lacked CD45RO and underwent positive selection for CCR7, leaving out terminally differentiated effector memory CD45RA+ cells. Repertoires were generated with immunoSEQ multiplex PCR, while TCRdb's copy carries only in-frame clones and drops some. The sample shows about 2.1 million clones, 93% of them seen only once. Sequencing was carried out using naive CD8+ T cells from PBMCs. All receptors derive from a man aged 18 to 29 in good health. Some clones in this sample may be carry-over from other donors' samples.

This chain links TRBV15 with TRBJ2-5; either TRBD1 or TRBD2 may fit D (5 bases each). The V end was cut by 0 bases, the J end by 4 bases, with 12 bases between. This CDR3 contains 15 residues. Germline CDR1 reads LNHNV; CDR2 reads YYDKDF (reference sequence). The CDR3 region has the DNA TGTGCCACCAGCAGAGACAGGGACCTCTCAGAGACCCAGTACTTC. It codes for CATSRDRDLSETQYF.

The chain couples TRBV7-6 to TRBJ2-5, with D possibly being TRBD2 (7 bases). V lost 4 bases and J lost 5, with 14 bases in between. CDR1 SGHVS and CDR2 FNYEAQ come from the germline V gene. The CDR3 is made up of 14 amino acids. For the CDR3, the DNA is TGTGCCAGCAGCTCCCGGGGGGCGTGGGAGACCCAGTACTTC. This encodes CASSSRGAWETQYF.

This clone was recorded a few times. Other nucleotide sequences in the sample specify the same CDR3. This chain links TRBV30 with TRBJ1-1; no clear D gene. V was shortened by 0 bases and J by 4 bases, with 9 bases between the two germline ends. Germline CDR1 and CDR2: GTSNPN and SVGIG (reference sequence). The CDR3 consists of 13 residues. In DNA form, the CDR3 reads TGTGCCTGGAGTGTATCCGAGGGCACTGAAGCTTTCTTT. Its translation is CAWSVSEGTEAFF.

The rearrangement uses TRBV5-1 and TRBJ2-7, with D unclear. V was pared by 0 bases and J by 0 bases, with 13 bases between. Germline V lookup: CDR1 SGHRS, CDR2 YFSETQ. The CDR3 consists of 16 residues. The CDR3 nucleotides are TGCGCCAGCAGCTTGGACGTGACTCGAAGCTCCTACGAGCAGTACTTC. Its protein product is CASSLDVTRSSYEQYF.

This chain connects TRBV5-4 to TRBJ2-5; TRBD1 matches at 7 bases. The CDR3 is 14 amino acids. CDR1 and CDR2 (germline): SGHNT, YYREEE (reference sequence). Trimming removed 3 bases from V and 3 bases from J; junction bases left unmatched: 5. The chain's CDR3 is CASSYRDSKETQYF. The CDR3 nucleotides are TGTGCCAGCAGCTACCGGGACAGTAAAGAGACCCAGTACTTC.

The V call is TRBV7-9, the J call TRBJ1-1, with 7 bases matching TRBD1. CDR3 length equals 15 residues. Trimming cost V 8 bases and J 2 bases; bases outside gene matches: 11. CDR1 is SEHNR and CDR2 is FQNEAQ in the germline V gene (reference sequence). Here the CDR3 DNA reads TGTGCCAGCTGCCCCCCGGGACAGCAAAACACTGAAGCTTTCTTT. Amino acids: CASCPPGQQNTEAFF.

The CDR3: CAISESFSARPGETQYF. The CDR3 bases are TGTGCCATCAGTGAGTCCTTTTCGGCAAGACCCGGGGAGACCCAGTACTTC. V and J are TRBV10-3 and TRBJ2-5, with unresolved D. V gave up 0 bases and J gave up 5 bases, with 19 bases separating them. The CDR3 is 17 residues long. Germline CDR1 ENHRY, CDR2 SYGVKD.

This clone was detected once. The CDR3 coding sequence is TGTGCCACCAGCAGAGATAGCGGGCGGGAGACAGATACGCAGTATTTT. Protein sequence: CATSRDSGRETDTQYF. The chain uses TRBV15 and TRBJ2-3; 7 bases are a match to TRBD2. V lost 0 bases to trimming and J lost 3 bases; unmatched junction nucleotides: 6. The CDR3 is 16 amino acids. Germline V gene lookup returns CDR1 LNHNV and CDR2 YYDKDF (reference sequence).

V is TRBV7-8 and J is TRBJ2-3; 10 bases are shared with TRBD2. The CDR3 is made up of 20 amino acids. V shed 2 bases and J 1 base; nucleotides not matched to a gene: 15. CDR1 is SGHVS and CDR2 is FQNEAQ in the germline V gene. The CDR3 spells CASSLTSVGWLAGGTDTQYF. The CDR3 coding sequence is TGTGCCAGCAGCTTAACATCGGTAGGGTGGCTAGCGGGAGGCACAGATACGCAGTATTTT.

This clone was detected only once. The CDR3 is CASSFIGSSYEQYF. CDR3 bases: TGTGCCAGCAGTTTTATTGGAAGCTCCTACGAGCAGTACTTC. The chain is built from TRBV28 and TRBJ2-7, with D unresolved. CDR3 length equals 14 residues. CDR1 is MDHEN, CDR2 SYDVKM, per germline. Trimming pared 3 bases from V and 0 bases from J, leaving 9 bases between.

The V gene is TRBV5-1, the J gene TRBJ2-1; 13 bases are a match to TRBD2. The J segment lost 0 bases and the V segment lost 4 bases, leaving 7 bases of the junction unmatched. Germline-derived CDR1 and CDR2 are SGHRS and YFSETQ. CDR3 length equals 18 residues. The CDR3 spells CASSGGLAGSLSYNEQFF. CDR3 DNA: TGCGCCAGCAGCGGGGGACTAGCGGGGTCGCTCTCCTACAATGAGCAGTTCTTC.

This sequence joins TRBV4-3 and TRBJ2-7; D gene unclear. Germline V CDR1 and CDR2: LGHNA, YSLEER. V dropped 0 bases and J dropped 6 bases, with 12 bases sitting between them. The CDR3 sequence is 14 residues long. The CDR3, as DNA: TGCGCCAGCAGCCAAGATAGGGCCATATCCGAGCAGTACTTC. It translates to CASSQDRAISEQYF.

V usage is TRBV19 and J usage is TRBJ2-3, with 10 bases matching TRBD2. V was pared by 4 bases and J by 1 base, with 14 bases of the junction left unmatched. This CDR3 region has 19 residues. Germline V gives CDR1 LNHDA, CDR2 SQIVND (reference sequence). CDR3 loop: CASSTLSGTSVLGTDTQYF. The CDR3 coding sequence is TGTGCCAGTAGTACTCTCTCCGGGACTAGCGTATTGGGCACAGATACGCAGTATTTT.

The V gene is TRBV28, the J gene TRBJ1-1; D ambiguous. Trimming stripped 7 bases from V and 4 bases from J, with 10 bases between. Germline assignment: CDR1 MDHEN and CDR2 SYDVKM. The CDR3 contains 12 residues. CDR3 coding DNA: TGTGCCAGCACCCACGTTGGCACTGAAGCTTTCTTT. Encoded protein: CASTHVGTEAFF.

This clone was counted once. The rearrangement joins TRBV19 to TRBJ1-5, with 8 bases lining up with TRBD1. The germline CDR1 and CDR2 sequences are LNHDA and SQIVND (reference sequence). This CDR3 is 17 amino acids long. After removal of 5 bases from V and 0 bases from J, the junction contained 9 bases not matched to a gene. CDR3 protein: CASSSRGDRHSNQPQHF. The CDR3 nucleotides read TGTGCCAGTAGTTCTAGGGGGGACAGGCATAGCAATCAGCCCCAGCATTTT.

The chain combines TRBV9 with TRBJ2-3; D uncertain. Germline V gives CDR1 SGDLS, CDR2 YYNGEE. This CDR3 has 14 amino acids. V lost 0 bases and J 5 bases, leaving 10 bases between the germline ends. CDR3: CASSVVPFRDTQYF. The DNA for the CDR3 is TGTGCCAGCAGCGTAGTCCCGTTTAGAGATACGCAGTATTTT. Full variable domain (rest looked up from reference TRBV9 and TRBJ2-3): DSGVTQTPKHLITATGQRVTLRCSPRSGDLSVYWYQQSLDQGLQFLIQYYNGEERAKGNILERFSAQQFPDLHSELNLSSLELGDSALYFCASSVVPFRDTQYFGPGTRLTVL.

This clone was detected once. This chain links TRBV9 with TRBJ2-7, with D perhaps assigned TRBD1 or TRBD2 (5 bases each). This CDR3 is 14 amino acids long. CDR1 and CDR2 (germline): SGDLS, YYNGEE. Between the trimmed V and J ends, which lost 4 bases and 4 bases, there was a span of 15 bases. CDR3 sequence reads: CASSQGPPPYEQYF. CDR3 sequence (DNA): TGTGCCAGCAGCCAGGGACCGCCACCGTACGAGCAGTACTTC.

The CDR3 reads CASSIGQDNYGYTF. CDR3 DNA sequence: TGTGCCAGCAGCATAGGACAGGATAACTATGGCTACACCTTC. This chain connects TRBV7-9 to TRBJ1-2; 7 nucleotides agree with TRBD1. This CDR3 has 14 amino acids. Germline V gives CDR1 SEHNR, CDR2 FQNEAQ (reference sequence). V was pared by 5 bases and J by 1 base, with 4 bases of the junction left unmatched.